Below, 18 T cell receptor beta chains from the same sample are listed, as sequenced in a study of CD8+CD57+ T cells in acquired aplastic anemia. The patients chosen for sequencing had shown expansion of CD8+CD57+ cells (detected by flow cytometry). Both TCR beta VDJ combination and CDR3 sequence profiling were carried out. Genomic DNA was the template for this profiling. TCRdb reprocessed the reads via MiXCR and lists one record per CDR3 protein. Here the sample spans 250,000 to 300,000 distinct CDR3 sequences, approximately 60% being singletons. The specimen sequenced was sorted CD4+, CD8+, or CD8+CD57+ T cells (not recorded which) from PBMCs. The receptors originated from a human donor with aplastic anemia.

In its sample, this clonotype was seen many times. This clone may be a read error of a much larger clone one base away. The chain is built from TRBV9 and TRBJ1-5; D is unresolved. This CDR3 spans 15 amino acids. In germline, CDR1 is SGDLS, CDR2 YYNGEE. Written as DNA, the CDR3 is TGTGCCAGCAGCGTTGGAGCGTATAGCGATCAGCCCCAGCATTTT. This codes for CASSVGAYSDQPQHF. Based on the CDR3 plus reference TRBV9 and TRBJ1-5, the full variable domain is DSGVTQTPKHLITATGQRVTLRCSPRSGDLSVYWYQQSLDQGLQFLIQYYNGEERAKGNILERFSAQQFPDLHSELNLSSLELGDSALYFCASSVGAYSDQPQHFGDGTRLSIL.

This clonotype was recorded at least ten times. CDR3: CSATFGGGYGYTF. Written as DNA, the CDR3 is TGCAGTGCTACATTCGGGGGAGGGTATGGCTACACCTTC. V usage is TRBV20-1 and J usage is TRBJ1-2; perhaps TRBD1 as D (5 bases). Germline V CDR1 and CDR2: DFQATT, SNEGSKA (reference sequence). V shed 4 bases and J shed 5 bases, with 14 bases lying between them. CDR3 length: 13 residues.

Points on this clonotype: At one boundary the junction diverges from the germline segment, which might be a read error. V gene TRBV29-1 combines with J gene TRBJ2-1; TRBD1 might be the D (5 bases). CDR1 SQVTM and CDR2 ANQGSEA come from the germline V gene. The CDR3 runs to 14 residues. The CDR3 DNA sequence: TGCAGCGTACTGGGAAAGGGGTTTTCCAATGAGCAGTCCTTC. It codes for CSVLGKGFSNEQSF.

This clonotype was recorded only once. This rearrangement joins TRBV9 to TRBJ2-3, with D perhaps matching TRBD1 or TRBD2 (5 bases each). Germline V lookup: CDR1 SGDLS, CDR2 YYNGEE. The V end lost 0 bases, the J end lost 3 bases, and 14 bases lay between the germline ends. The CDR3 consists of 16 residues. The DNA for the CDR3 is TGTGCCAGCAGCGTAGACGGGGCAGGCCCAACAGATACGCAGTATTTT. It translates to CASSVDGAGPTDTQYF.

This clonotype is judged medium-sized. The chain carries TRBV20-1 and TRBJ2-5, with unresolved D. V was clipped by 3 bases and J by 5 bases, with 10 bases between them. This CDR3 contains 12 residues. The germline gives CDR1 DFQATT, CDR2 SNEGSKA (reference sequence). The CDR3 protein is CSASSILETQYF. As DNA, the CDR3 is TGCAGTGCTAGCTCGATTCTGGAGACCCAGTACTTC.

The chain carries TRBV7-8 and TRBJ1-1, with 9 nucleotides matching TRBD1. This CDR3 has 17 amino acids. The J segment lost 3 bases and the V segment lost 3 bases, leaving 11 bases of the junction unmatched. Germline V gene data show CDR1 as SGHVS and CDR2 as FQNEAQ. The DNA for the CDR3 is TGTGCCAGCAGCTTCTTTCGGGACAGGGAGTCGGACACTGAAGCTTTCTTT. Its protein is CASSFFRDRESDTEAFF.

This chain links TRBV7-3 with TRBJ2-1; 9 bases fit TRBD2. Germline CDR1 reads SGHTA; CDR2 reads FQGTGA. The V gene end was trimmed by 5 bases and the J gene end by 4 bases; junction bases not matched to a gene: 6. The CDR3 runs to 15 residues. CDR3 nucleotides: TGTGCCAGCAGCGTCAGCGGGGGGACTTACAATGAGCAGTTCTTC. Protein: CASSVSGGTYNEQFF.

The CDR3 sequence: CASSEERPGAYF. CDR3 DNA: TGTGCCAGCAGTGAAGAGAGACCGGGGGCCTACTTC. The chain carries TRBV2 and TRBJ2-5; perhaps D is TRBD1 or TRBD2 (6 bases each). Between the trimmed V and J ends, which lost 1 base and 14 bases, there was a span of 14 bases. Looked up from germline, CDR1 is SNHLY and CDR2 is FYNNEI. The CDR3 is 12 residues long.

This clonotype has more than one count but fewer than ten. The chain carries TRBV20-1 and TRBJ2-7; no clear D gene. The CDR3 has 11 residues. The germline V and J ends were trimmed by 4 bases and 3 bases, with 7 bases remaining between them. CDR1 and CDR2 (germline): DFQATT, SNEGSKA (reference sequence). CDR3 residues: CSAKRFYEQYF. As DNA, the CDR3 is TGCAGTGCTAAGAGGTTCTACGAGCAGTACTTC.

The chain carries TRBV6-2 or TRBV6-3 and TRBJ2-3; no firm D call. The germline CDR1 and CDR2 sequences are MNHEY and SVGEGT. Trimming removed 5 bases from V and 5 bases from J, with 14 bases in between. The CDR3 contains 14 residues. The CDR3 DNA reads TGTGCCAGCAGTCCTCGAGGCCCGCGAGATACGCAGTATTTT. Amino acids: CASSPRGPRDTQYF.

This clonotype has a single count. The rearrangement joins TRBV2 to TRBJ2-1; 9 nucleotides match TRBD2. Germline V lookup: CDR1 SNHLY, CDR2 FYNNEI. The junction had 16 bases not matched to a gene; V was cut back by 4 bases and J by 12 bases. This CDR3 is built from 16 residues. In nucleotides, the CDR3 is TGTGCCAGCAGTGCGGACCTCTCGGCGGGGGGGCCGCCGCAGTTCTTC. It encodes CASSADLSAGGPPQFF.

The J gene is TRBJ1-1, the V gene TRBV9; D gene uncertain. The germline V and J ends were trimmed by 0 bases and 1 base, with 13 bases remaining between them. Germline values: CDR1 SGDLS, CDR2 YYNGEE. The CDR3 runs to 16 residues. The CDR3 spells CASSVVVGKQNTEAFF. The CDR3 DNA follows: TGTGCCAGCAGCGTAGTGGTCGGCAAGCAGAACACTGAAGCTTTCTTT.

This clonotype was recorded at least ten times. The rearrangement uses TRBV5-6 and TRBJ1-2; D perhaps matches TRBD1 (5 bases). V gave up 3 bases and J gave up 0 bases, with 12 bases separating them. The germline V gene has CDR1 SGHDT and CDR2 YYEEEE. This CDR3 has 15 residues. This chain's CDR3 is CASSSQGSTNYGYTF. The CDR3 DNA reads TGTGCCAGCAGCTCCCAGGGAAGTACTAACTATGGCTACACCTTC.

This chain uses TRBV2 with TRBJ1-2, with a possible D match to TRBD1 (5 bases). This CDR3 spans 16 amino acids. The ends were cut back, 6 bases at V and 0 bases at J, with 17 bases in the middle. Germline V gene lookup returns CDR1 SNHLY and CDR2 FYNNEI. The DNA for the CDR3 is TGTGCCAGCAGCGGTCCAACAGGAACGGCTAACTATGGCTACACCTTC. Encoded protein: CASSGPTGTANYGYTF.

This chain joins TRBV20-1 and TRBJ2-4; 11 bases fit TRBD1. J lost 1 base, V lost 1 base, and 0 bases had no gene match. The CDR3 is 15 amino acids. CDR1 is DFQATT and CDR2 is SNEGSKA in the germline V gene (reference sequence). CDR3 sequence (DNA): TGCAGTGCTAGAGGGACAGGGGGCGCCAAAAACATTCAGTACTTC. It specifies CSARGTGGAKNIQYF.

Only one count was recorded for this clonotype. The chain combines TRBV19 with TRBJ1-2; 9 nucleotides agree with TRBD1. V lost 7 bases to trimming and J lost 6 bases; unmatched junction nucleotides: 9. The CDR3 totals 14 residues. Germline V CDR1 and CDR2: LNHDA, SQIVND (reference sequence). The CDR3 sequence is CASNDRDRVHGYTF. The CDR3 bases are TGTGCCAGTAACGACCGGGACAGGGTGCATGGCTACACCTTC. The variable domain in full, with the rest retrieved from reference TRBV19 and TRBJ1-2, is DGGITQSPKYLFRKEGQNVTLSCEQNLNHDAMYWYRQDPGQGLRLIYYSQIVNDFQKGDIAEGYSVSREKKESFPLTVTSAQKNPTAFYLCASNDRDRVHGYTFGSGTRLTVV.

About this clonotype: One end of the junction does not line up with germline, which may come from a read error. The J gene is TRBJ1-1, the V gene TRBV7-9; possible D gene TRBD1, 5 bases. The length of the CDR3 is 15 residues. CDR1 is SEHNR, CDR2 FQNEAQ, per germline (reference sequence). CDR3 in DNA: TGCGCCAGCAGCTTGTTGCAGGGCACGAACACTGAAGCTTTCTTT. This sequence encodes CASSLLQGTNTEAFF.

This chain uses TRBV7-3 with TRBJ1-2; D is possibly TRBD1 (6 bases). V shed 5 bases and J shed 7 bases, with 17 bases lying between them. The CDR3 consists of 14 residues. Germline assignment: CDR1 SGHTA and CDR2 FQGTGA. CDR3 protein: CASSLDGGGSGYTF. CDR3 nucleotides: TGTGCCAGCAGCCTGGACGGCGGGGGCTCTGGCTACACCTTC.